The T cell receptor beta chain described here comes from a study of T cell clusters in autoimmune cytopenias. Study as a whole: Per sample, median TRB depth was roughly 50,000 reads, yielding a median roughly 2,200 distinct clonotypes.

Study-wide results and caveats: A dominant lymphoma-associated repertoire apparently masked the cluster-lack signature in secondary cytopenia versus chronic lymphocytic leukemia. Physiological T cell clusters of healthy donors were apparently absent in primary autoimmune cytopenia patients.

This CDR3 has 15 amino acids. Germline CDR1 is SGHTA and CDR2 is FQGNSA. TRB was amplified from about 260 ng of peripheral blood genomic DNA per sample. As regards this clonotype: Its antigen is unidentified.

One tube held mixed TRB-A and TRB-B primer pools for touch-down PCR. TCRdb re-called the multiplex PCR reads; every CDR3 protein appears as one record, without DNA. This sample contains about 7,400 distinct CDR3 sequences. Sequencing was performed on peripheral blood. This rearrangement joins TRBV7-2 to TRBJ2-3. This receptor was obtained from a human donor with an autoimmune cytopenia or autoimmune hepatitis (not recorded which). CDR3 in amino acids: CASSLSHGETDTQYF.